This T cell receptor beta chain was obtained from a study of T cell responses to AZD1222 COVID-19 vaccine. Measured with immunoSEQ multiplex PCR; TCRdb has only the in-frame clones, and not every one. The table has approximately 70,000 clones, 70% to 90% seen once. Germline-derived CDR1 and CDR2 are SNHLY and FYNNEI. The CDR3 runs 17 residues. V lost 6 bases to trimming and J lost 0 bases, with 18 bases between them. This TCR came from an adult in good health. Specimen: peripheral blood, collected on day 0 of AZD1222 vaccination. This rearrangement joins TRBV2 to TRBJ1-5; the D gene is possibly TRBD1 (5 bases). The CDR3 loop is CASRESGLGTSNQPQHF. The CDR3 coding sequence is TGTGCCAGCAGGGAGAGCGGCTTAGGGACTAGCAATCAGCCCCAGCATTTT.